Reported below is one T cell receptor beta chain. The sample originates from a study of identical twins. Via MiXCR, TCRdb re-called the 5' RACE reads, giving one row per CDR3 protein. The sample contains around 550,000 distinct CDR3 sequences, nearly 15% of which appear only once. V dropped 8 bases and J dropped 1 base, with 11 bases sitting between them. Germline CDR1 MNHNS, CDR2 SASEGT. CDR3 length equals 13 residues. The same specimen was also included in a second study, on yellow fever vaccine responses in identical twins. That source reports: Each twin's T cell response to the vaccine was reported to look partly convergent and partly personalized.

The material sequenced was CD4+ T cells sorted from blood. The chain recombines TRBV6-1 with TRBJ1-1; TRBD1 is a possible D gene (6 bases). This TCR derives from a woman between 18 and 29 years old in good health. The CDR3 DNA reads TGTGCCAGCCGGCGGGGGCGGAACACTGAAGCTTTCTTT. Amino acids: CASRRGRNTEAFF.